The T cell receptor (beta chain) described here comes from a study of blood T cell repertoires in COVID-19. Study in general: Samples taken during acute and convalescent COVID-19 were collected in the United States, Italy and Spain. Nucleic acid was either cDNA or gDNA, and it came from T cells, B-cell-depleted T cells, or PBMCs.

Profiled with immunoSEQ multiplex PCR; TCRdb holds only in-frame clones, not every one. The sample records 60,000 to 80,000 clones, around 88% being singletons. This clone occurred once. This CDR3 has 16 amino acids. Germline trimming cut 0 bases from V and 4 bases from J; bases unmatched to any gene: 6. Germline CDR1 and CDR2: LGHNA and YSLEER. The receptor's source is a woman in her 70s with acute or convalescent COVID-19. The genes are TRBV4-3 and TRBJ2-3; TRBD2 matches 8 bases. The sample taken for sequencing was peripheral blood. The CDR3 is CASSQDSGGGPDTQYF. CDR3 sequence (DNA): TGCGCCAGCAGCCAAGATTCCGGGGGGGGGCCAGATACGCAGTATTTT.